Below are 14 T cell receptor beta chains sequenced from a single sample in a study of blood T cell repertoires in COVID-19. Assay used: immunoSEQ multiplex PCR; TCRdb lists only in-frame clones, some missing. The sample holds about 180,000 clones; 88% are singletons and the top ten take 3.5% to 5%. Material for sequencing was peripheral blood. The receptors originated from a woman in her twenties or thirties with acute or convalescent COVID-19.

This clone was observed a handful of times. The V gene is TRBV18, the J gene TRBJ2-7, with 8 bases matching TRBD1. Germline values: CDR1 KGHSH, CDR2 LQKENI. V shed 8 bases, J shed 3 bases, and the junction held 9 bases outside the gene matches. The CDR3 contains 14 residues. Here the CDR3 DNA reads TGTGCCAGCACCTCCGGACAGGGAAGCTACGAGCAGTACTTC. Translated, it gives CASTSGQGSYEQYF.

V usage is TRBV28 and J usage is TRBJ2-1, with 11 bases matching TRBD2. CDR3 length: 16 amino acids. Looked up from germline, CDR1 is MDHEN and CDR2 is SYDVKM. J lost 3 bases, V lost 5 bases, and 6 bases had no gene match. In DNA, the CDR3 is TGTGCCAGCAGTGACCCCGGGACTAGCGGCTACAATGAGCAGTTCTTC. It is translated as CASSDPGTSGYNEQFF.

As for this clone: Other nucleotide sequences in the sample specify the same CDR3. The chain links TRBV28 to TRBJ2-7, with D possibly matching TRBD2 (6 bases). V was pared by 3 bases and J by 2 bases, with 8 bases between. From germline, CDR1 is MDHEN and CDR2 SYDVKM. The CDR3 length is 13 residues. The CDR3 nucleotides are TGTGCCAGCAGTTTGCGGGGACCCTACGAGCAGTACTTC. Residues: CASSLRGPYEQYF.

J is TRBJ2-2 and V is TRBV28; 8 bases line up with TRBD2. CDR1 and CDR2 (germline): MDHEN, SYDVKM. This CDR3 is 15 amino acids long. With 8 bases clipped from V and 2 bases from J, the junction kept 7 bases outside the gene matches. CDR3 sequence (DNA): TGTGCCAGCGCCCCGGGAGGGCTTAACACCGGGGAGCTGTTTTTT. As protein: CASAPGGLNTGELFF.

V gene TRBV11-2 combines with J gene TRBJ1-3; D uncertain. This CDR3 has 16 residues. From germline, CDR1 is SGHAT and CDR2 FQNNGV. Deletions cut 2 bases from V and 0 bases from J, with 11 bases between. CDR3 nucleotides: TGTGCCAGCAGCTTAATCGAACGGTCCTCTGGAAACACCATATATTTT. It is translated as CASSLIERSSGNTIYF.

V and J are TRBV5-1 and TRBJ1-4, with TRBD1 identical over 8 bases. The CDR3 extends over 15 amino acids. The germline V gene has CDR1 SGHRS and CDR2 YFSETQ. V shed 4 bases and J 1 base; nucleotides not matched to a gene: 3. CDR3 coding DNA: TGCGCCAGCAGCCCAGGGGGCGAAACTAATGAAAAACTGTTTTTT. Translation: CASSPGGETNEKLFF.

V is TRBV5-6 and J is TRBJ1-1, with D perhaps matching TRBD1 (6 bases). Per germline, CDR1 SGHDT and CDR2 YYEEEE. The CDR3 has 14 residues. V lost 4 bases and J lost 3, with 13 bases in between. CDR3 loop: CASSPTGDHTEAFF. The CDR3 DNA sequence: TGTGCCAGCAGCCCGACAGGAGATCACACTGAAGCTTTCTTT. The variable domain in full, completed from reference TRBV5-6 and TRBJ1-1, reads DAGVTQSPTHLIKTRGQQVTLRCSPKSGHDTVSWYQQALGQGPQFIFQYYEEEERQRGNFPDRFSGHQFPNYSSELNVNALLLGDSALYLCASSPTGDHTEAFFGQGTRLTVV.

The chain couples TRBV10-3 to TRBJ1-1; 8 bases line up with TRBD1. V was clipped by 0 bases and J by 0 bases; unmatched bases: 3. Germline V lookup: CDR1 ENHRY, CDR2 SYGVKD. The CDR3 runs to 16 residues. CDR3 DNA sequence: TGTGCCATCAGTGAGTCGGGACAGGTCATGAACACTGAAGCTTTCTTT. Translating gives CAISESGQVMNTEAFF.

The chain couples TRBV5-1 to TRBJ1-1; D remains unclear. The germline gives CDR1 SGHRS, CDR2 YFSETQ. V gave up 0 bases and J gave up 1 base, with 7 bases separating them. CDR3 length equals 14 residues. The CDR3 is CASSLVPGNTEAFF. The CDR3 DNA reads TGCGCCAGCAGCTTGGTGCCGGGGAACACTGAAGCTTTCTTT.

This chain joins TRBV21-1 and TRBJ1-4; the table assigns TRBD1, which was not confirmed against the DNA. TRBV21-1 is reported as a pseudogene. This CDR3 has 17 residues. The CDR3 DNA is TGTGCCACACTTGCTTCCGGGCCAGGGGAAGGTAATGAAAAACTGTTTTTT. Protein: CATLASGPGEGNEKLFF.

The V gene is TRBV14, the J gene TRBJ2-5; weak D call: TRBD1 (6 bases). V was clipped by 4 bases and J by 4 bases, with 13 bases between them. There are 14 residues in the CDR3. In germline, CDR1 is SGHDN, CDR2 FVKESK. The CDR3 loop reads CASSRPNRAETQYF. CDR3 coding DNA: TGTGCCAGCAGCCGACCCAACAGGGCAGAGACCCAGTACTTC.

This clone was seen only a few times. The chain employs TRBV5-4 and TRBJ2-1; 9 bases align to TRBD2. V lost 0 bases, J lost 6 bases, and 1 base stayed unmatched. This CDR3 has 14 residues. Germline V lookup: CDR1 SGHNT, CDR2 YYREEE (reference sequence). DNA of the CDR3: TGTGCCAGCAGCTTGGGACTAGCGGCCAATGAGCAGTTCTTC. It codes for CASSLGLAANEQFF.

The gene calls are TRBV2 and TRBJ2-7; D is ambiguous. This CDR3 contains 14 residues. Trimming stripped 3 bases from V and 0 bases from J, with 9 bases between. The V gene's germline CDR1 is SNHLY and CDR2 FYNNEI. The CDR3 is CASSDRSSSYEQYF. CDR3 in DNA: TGTGCCAGCAGTGATCGGTCTAGCTCCTACGAGCAGTACTTC.

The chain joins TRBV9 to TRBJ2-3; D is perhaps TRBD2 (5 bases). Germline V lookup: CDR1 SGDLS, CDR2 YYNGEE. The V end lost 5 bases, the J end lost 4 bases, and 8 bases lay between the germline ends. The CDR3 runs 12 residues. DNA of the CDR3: TGTGCCAGCAGTCAGGAGGCAGATACGCAGTATTTT. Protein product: CASSQEADTQYF.